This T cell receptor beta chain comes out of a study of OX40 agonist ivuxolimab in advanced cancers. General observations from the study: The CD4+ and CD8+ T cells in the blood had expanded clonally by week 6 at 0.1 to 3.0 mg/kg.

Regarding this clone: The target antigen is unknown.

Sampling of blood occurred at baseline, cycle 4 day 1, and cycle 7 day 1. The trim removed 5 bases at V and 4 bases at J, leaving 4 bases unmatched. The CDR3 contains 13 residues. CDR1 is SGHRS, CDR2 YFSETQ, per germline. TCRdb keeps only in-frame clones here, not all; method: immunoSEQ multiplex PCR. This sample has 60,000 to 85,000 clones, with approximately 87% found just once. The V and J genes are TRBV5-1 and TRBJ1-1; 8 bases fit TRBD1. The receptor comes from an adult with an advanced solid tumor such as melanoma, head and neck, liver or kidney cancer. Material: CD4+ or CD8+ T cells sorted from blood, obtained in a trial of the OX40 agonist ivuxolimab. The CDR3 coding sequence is TGCGCCAGCAGATCCACAGGGGGCACTGAAGCTTTCTTT. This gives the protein CASRSTGGTEAFF.